This T cell receptor beta chain was documented in a study of molecular identifiers for immune sequencing clone quantification. Across the whole study: Sequencing covered four of five parts into which replicate RNA from approximately 22,000 or 94,000 naive CD8 cells was split.

CDR3 size: 15 residues. The V gene end was trimmed by 6 bases and the J gene end by 4 bases; junction bases not matched to a gene: 7. This clonotype was picked up many times. TCRdb reanalysed the PCR reads using MiXCR and keeps one entry per CDR3 protein. The sample records about 320,000 distinct CDR3 sequences, over 20% being singletons. The source is a human donor in good health. Some libraries in this study had Jurkat cell RNA spiked in. The chain recombines TRBV12-3 or TRBV12-4 with TRBJ1-5, with 9 bases that match TRBD1. Material: naive CD8+ T cells from blood, with Jurkat cell RNA spiked in. As for subset: FACS-sorted CD8+CD4-CCR7+CD45RA+ naive T cells. The CDR3 coding sequence is TGTGCCAGCAGCTTCTCGGGACAGGGTAATCAGCCCCAGCATTTT. Protein product: CASSFSGQGNQPQHF.